This T cell receptor beta chain is drawn from a study of blood T cell repertoires in COVID-19. In the original processing: The authors estimated nucleated cell counts from reference gene primer amplification. The method was immunoSEQ multiplex PCR; TCRdb's version includes in-frame clones alone and lacks a portion of them. V and J calls and clone size are copied from that table; D and trimming were computed from the DNA. The sample lists around 120,000 clones, 55% to 75% occurring once. The CDR3 length is 19 residues. The sample comprised peripheral blood. The chain combines TRBV21-1 with TRBJ2-6; TRBD1 reflects the table's D call only, with no check against the DNA. TRBV21-1 has pseudogene status. The receptor was isolated from a human donor with acute or convalescent COVID-19. The donor label of this sample is uncertain. The CDR3 region has the DNA TGTGCCAGCAGCTCCTTGACAGACCCGTTCCCCTCTGGGGCCAACGTCCTGACTTTC. Encoded protein: CASSSLTDPFPSGANVLTF.